These 28 T cell receptor beta chains share one sample of origin, sequenced in a study of cytomegalovirus exposure and HLA in healthy donors. Primers included in the PCR were 60 Vbeta and 13 Jbeta primers. The method was immunoSEQ multiplex PCR; TCRdb's version includes in-frame clones alone and lacks a portion of them. The table lists around 63,000 clones, roughly 75% of them singletons. Sequencing input: PBMCs. The receptors were gathered from a man between 60 and 75 years old in good health and CMV-seropositive.

The chain links TRBV7-9 to TRBJ2-1, with TRBD1 identical over 7 bases. Germline V CDR1 and CDR2: SEHNR, FQNEAQ (reference sequence). V lost 5 bases, J lost 5 bases, and 9 bases stayed unmatched. The CDR3 consists of 15 residues. The chain's CDR3 is CASSLPGTENNEQFF. In DNA, the CDR3 is TGTGCCAGCAGCCTACCCGGGACAGAAAACAATGAGCAGTTCTTC.

The V call is TRBV19, the J call TRBJ1-5; D not certain. The CDR3 is 14 residues long. CDR1 is LNHDA and CDR2 is SQIVND in the germline V gene (reference sequence). V was shortened by 6 bases and J by 6 bases, with 15 bases between the two germline ends. The CDR3 DNA sequence: TGTGCCAGTAGGGCGGATGTTTATGTTCAGCCCCAGCATTTT. This translates into CASRADVYVQPQHF.

The sample holds a few counts of this clone. The chain uses TRBV7-6 and TRBJ2-7; 7 nucleotides line up with TRBD2. The J segment lost 1 base and the V segment lost 5 bases, leaving 8 bases of the junction unmatched. The V gene's germline CDR1 is SGHVS and CDR2 FNYEAQ. The CDR3 loop spans 15 amino acids. CDR3 nucleotides: TGTGCCAGCAGCCTGGGGGGGGAAGGGTCCTACGAGCAGTACTTC. Protein sequence: CASSLGGEGSYEQYF.

The chain couples TRBV6-1 to TRBJ2-7; no firm D call. V gave up 0 bases and J gave up 4 bases, with 10 bases separating them. The V gene's germline CDR1 is MNHNS and CDR2 SASEGT. This CDR3 is built from 14 residues. CDR3 nucleotide sequence: TGTGCCAGCAGTGAAGCGAGCAGAGGATACGAGCAGTACTTC. This sequence encodes CASSEASRGYEQYF.

The gene calls are TRBV6-1 and TRBJ2-5; TRBD1 matches at 8 bases. The closer fit of TRBJ2-7 to the DNA end suggests the J call may be wrong. The CDR3 loop spans 13 amino acids. The V gene's germline CDR1 is MNHNS and CDR2 SASEGT. The CDR3 protein is CASRETGVDEQYF. The CDR3 nucleotides are TGTGCCAGCAGGGAGACAGGGGTTGACGAGCAGTACTTC.

CDR3 sequence: CASSSGLAGGLFF. DNA of the CDR3: TGTGCCAGCAGCTCGGGACTAGCGGGAGGATTGTTCTTC. The chain combines TRBV7-9 with TRBJ2-1; 15 positions agree with TRBD2. The CDR3 extends over 13 amino acids. V gave up 4 bases and J gave up 15 bases; unmatched junction bases: 4. The V gene's germline CDR1 is SEHNR and CDR2 FQNEAQ (reference sequence).

The gene calls are TRBV6-5 and TRBJ2-1, with 16 nucleotides matching TRBD2. Trimming took 5 bases from V and 11 from J; bases not matched to a gene: 6. Germline lookup yields CDR1 MNHEY and CDR2 SVGAGI. The CDR3 contains 15 residues. CDR3 residues: CASSTGTSGGVKQFF. CDR3 in DNA: TGTGCCAGCAGTACCGGGACTAGCGGGGGGGTTAAGCAGTTCTTC.

The chain uses TRBV4-1 and TRBJ1-1, with D possibly matching TRBD1 (6 bases). This CDR3 is 15 amino acids long. Germline values: CDR1 MGHRA, CDR2 YSYEKL. Trimming took 2 bases from V and 0 from J, leaving 10 bases between them. The CDR3 loop is CASSQNTGLNTEAFF. CDR3 bases: TGCGCCAGCAGCCAAAATACAGGGCTGAACACTGAAGCTTTCTTT.

The rearrangement links TRBV10-2 to TRBJ2-1, with 8 positions matching TRBD2. From germline, CDR1 is WSHSY and CDR2 SAAADI. V shed 2 bases, J shed 4 bases, and the junction held 4 bases outside the gene matches. The CDR3 runs to 15 residues. The CDR3 protein is CASSEASGFYNEQFF. The CDR3 nucleotides are TGCGCCAGCAGTGAGGCTAGCGGGTTTTACAATGAGCAGTTCTTC.

The chain joins TRBV19 to TRBJ2-7, with 7 bases lining up with TRBD1. The CDR3 contains 13 residues. From germline, CDR1 is LNHDA and CDR2 SQIVND (reference sequence). The V gene end was trimmed by 6 bases and the J gene end by 7 bases; junction bases not matched to a gene: 9. CDR3 residues: CASSRGTAGEQYF. The CDR3 DNA sequence: TGTGCCAGTAGCAGAGGGACAGCTGGGGAGCAGTACTTC.

The genes are TRBV5-1 and TRBJ2-2, with 8 positions matching TRBD2. The CDR3 has 18 amino acids. The V gene end was trimmed by 0 bases and the J gene end by 5 bases; junction bases not matched to a gene: 12. Per the germline V gene, CDR1 is SGHRS and CDR2 is YFSETQ. The DNA for the CDR3 is TGCGCCAGCAGCTTGGAAGTCCTAGCGGGTTATACGACCGGGGAGCTGTTTTTT. As protein: CASSLEVLAGYTTGELFF.

V and J are TRBV12-2 and TRBJ2-7; the DNA was not used to check the table's D call, TRBD1. TRBV12-2 is marked as a pseudogene. The CDR3 runs to 17 residues. This CDR3 is CASRLAERDISSYEQYF. The CDR3 nucleotides are TGTGCAAGTCGCTTAGCCGAGAGAGACATAAGCTCCTACGAGCAGTACTTC.

The V gene is TRBV6-5, the J gene TRBJ2-1; TRBD1 matches at 9 bases. Germline-derived CDR1 and CDR2 are MNHEY and SVGAGI. The ends lost 0 bases at V and 6 bases at J; junction bases unmatched: 3. The CDR3 totals 15 residues. This chain's CDR3 is CASSYSRDRANEQFF. CDR3 nucleotides: TGTGCCAGCAGTTACTCCCGGGACAGGGCCAATGAGCAGTTCTTC.

The chain employs TRBV7-9 and TRBJ2-1, with 14 bases lining up with TRBD2. The CDR3 has 17 residues. The ends lost 4 bases at V and 0 bases at J; junction bases unmatched: 2. CDR1 and CDR2 (germline): SEHNR, FQNEAQ (reference sequence). The chain's CDR3 is CASSSGLAGDSYNEQFF. The CDR3 coding sequence is TGTGCCAGCAGCTCGGGACTAGCGGGGGACTCCTACAATGAGCAGTTCTTC.

This clone appeared a few times. The rearrangement links TRBV5-1 to TRBJ2-1; 12 nucleotides match TRBD2. From germline, CDR1 is SGHRS and CDR2 YFSETQ. This CDR3 is 15 amino acids long. After removal of 0 bases from V and 9 bases from J, the junction contained 4 bases not matched to a gene. The CDR3 is CASSLGRTSGAEQFF. DNA for the CDR3: TGCGCCAGCAGCTTGGGGCGGACTAGCGGGGCTGAGCAGTTCTTC.

The genes are TRBV7-9 and TRBJ1-6; D remains unclear. V lost 1 base to trimming and J lost 10 bases, with 11 bases between them. This CDR3 comprises 14 residues. Germline V gene lookup returns CDR1 SEHNR and CDR2 FQNEAQ (reference sequence). CDR3 sequence reads: CASSLEVGESPLHF. As DNA, the CDR3 is TGTGCCAGCAGCTTAGAAGTGGGCGAATCACCCCTCCACTTT.

This chain joins TRBV7-6 and TRBJ2-7; D might be TRBD2 (6 bases). In germline, CDR1 is SGHVS, CDR2 FNYEAQ. Trimming took off 5 bases at V and 2 bases at J, with 13 bases between the two ends. The CDR3 loop spans 14 amino acids. CDR3 DNA: TGTGCCAGCAGCCCCCTTGCGGGGCCCTACGAGCAGTACTTC. Translating it yields CASSPLAGPYEQYF.

The chain is built from TRBV2 and TRBJ1-1; possible D gene TRBD1, 6 bases. This CDR3 is 15 amino acids long. Germline assignment: CDR1 SNHLY and CDR2 FYNNEI. V dropped 6 bases and J dropped 1 base, with 15 bases sitting between them. The CDR3 DNA follows: TGTGCCAGCAGAGGGACATTGACAAAGAACACTGAAGCTTTCTTT. It translates to CASRGTLTKNTEAFF.

This rearrangement joins TRBV2 to TRBJ1-3; a possible D gene is TRBD1 (5 bases). In germline, CDR1 is SNHLY, CDR2 FYNNEI. This CDR3 has 16 residues. The V and J ends lost 5 bases and 2 bases respectively, with 16 bases between them. CDR3 region: CASSFQGPRTGNTIYF. In DNA form, the CDR3 reads TGTGCCAGCAGTTTCCAGGGTCCCAGGACTGGAAACACCATATATTTT.

The chain combines TRBV6-1 with TRBJ1-4; 8 bases line up with TRBD1. Germline CDR1 and CDR2: MNHNS and SASEGT. The CDR3 loop spans 16 amino acids. The V and J ends lost 3 bases and 6 bases, in that order; junction bases with no gene match: 9. CDR3 loop: CASSEIPGQVDEKLFF. The CDR3 DNA reads TGTGCCAGCAGTGAGATTCCGGGACAGGTTGATGAAAAACTGTTTTTT.

The V call is TRBV2, the J call TRBJ2-5; TRBD1 might be the D (6 bases). The J call is doubtful: the DNA matches TRBJ2-7 better. Germline assignment: CDR1 SNHLY and CDR2 FYNNEI. This CDR3 spans 17 amino acids. The CDR3 sequence: CASSTRGRGKTGYEQYF. The DNA of the CDR3 is TGTGCCAGCAGTACTCGGGGCAGGGGTAAAACAGGCTACGAGCAGTACTTC.

This chain connects TRBV5-1 to TRBJ2-7, with TRBD1 identical over 10 bases. Germline values: CDR1 SGHRS, CDR2 YFSETQ. V shed 3 bases, J shed 5 bases, and the junction held 5 bases outside the gene matches. CDR3 length: 14 residues. This CDR3 is CASSSGQGIHEQYF. The CDR3 DNA sequence: TGCGCCAGCAGCTCGGGACAGGGGATTCACGAGCAGTACTTC. The full variable domain, completed using reference TRBV5-1 and TRBJ2-7, is KAGVTQTPRYLIKTRGQQVTLSCSPISGHRSVSWYQQTPGQGLQFLFEYFSETQRNKGNFPGRFSGRQFSNSRSEMNVSTLELGDSALYLCASSSGQGIHEQYFGPGTRLTVT.

Points on this clone: This CDR3 is also generated by other DNA sequences in the sample. The chain has TRBV11-3 and TRBJ2-7, with TRBD2 as a possible D gene (5 bases). Germline V lookup: CDR1 SGHNT, CDR2 YENEEA. V was trimmed by 1 base and J by 0 bases, leaving 7 bases between them. This CDR3 contains 14 residues. CDR3 sequence reads: CASSLGGASYEQYF. The CDR3 coding sequence is TGTGCCAGCAGCTTAGGGGGAGCCTCCTACGAGCAGTACTTC.

The chain has TRBV11-3 and TRBJ2-5; D remains ambiguous. V lost 5 bases, J lost 2 bases, and 12 bases lay in between. CDR3 length: 14 residues. CDR1 and CDR2 (germline): SGHNT, YENEEA. CDR3 sequence (DNA): TGTGCCAGCAGCCCCTGGCAGGAACAAGAGACCCAGTACTTC. The encoded protein is CASSPWQEQETQYF.

The V gene is TRBV7-2, the J gene TRBJ2-1; TRBD1 matches at 9 bases. CDR1 and CDR2 (germline): SGHTA, FQGNSA. V shed 3 bases and J 8 bases; nucleotides not matched to a gene: 5. The CDR3 covers 14 residues. CDR3 residues: CASSFTGQGYEQFF. For the CDR3, the DNA is TGTGCCAGCAGCTTTACGGGACAGGGCTATGAGCAGTTCTTC. The whole variable domain, filled in from reference TRBV7-2 and TRBJ2-1, reads GAGVSQSPSNKVTEKGKDVELRCDPISGHTALYWYRQSLGQGLEFLIYFQGNSAPDKSGLPSDRFSAERTGGSVSTLTIQRTQQEDSAVYLCASSFTGQGYEQFFGPGTRLTVL.

CDR3 sequence (DNA): TGCGCCAGCAGCTTCGGGCTAGCGGGAGTCAATGAGCAGTTCTTC. Amino acid sequence: CASSFGLAGVNEQFF. The J gene is TRBJ2-1, the V gene TRBV5-1; TRBD2 agrees at 10 bases. J gave up 6 bases and V 2 bases, and 5 bases lay outside the gene matches. Looked up from germline, CDR1 is SGHRS and CDR2 is YFSETQ. The CDR3 length is 15 residues. The full variable domain, completed using reference TRBV5-1 and TRBJ2-1, is KAGVTQTPRYLIKTRGQQVTLSCSPISGHRSVSWYQQTPGQGLQFLFEYFSETQRNKGNFPGRFSGRQFSNSRSEMNVSTLELGDSALYLCASSFGLAGVNEQFFGPGTRLTVL.

V and J are TRBV5-8 and TRBJ2-3; the match to TRBD1 covers 9 bases. CDR1 is SGHTS and CDR2 is YDEGEE in the germline V gene. This CDR3 region has 15 residues. V lost 1 base, J lost 3 bases, and 3 bases stayed unmatched. This chain's CDR3 is CASSLTGGGTDTQYF. CDR3 DNA: TGTGCCAGCAGCTTGACAGGGGGCGGGACAGATACGCAGTATTTT.

The gene calls are TRBV6-5 and TRBJ2-2; D may be TRBD1 (7 bases). CDR1 is MNHEY and CDR2 is SVGAGI in the germline V gene. V was shortened by 0 bases and J by 3 bases, with 8 bases between the two germline ends. The CDR3 is 15 amino acids. The CDR3 here is CASSYSRGDTGELFF. CDR3 bases: TGTGCCAGCAGTTACTCCAGGGGGGACACCGGGGAGCTGTTTTTT.